Following are 3 T cell receptor beta chains from one sample sequenced in a study of T cell responses to AZD1222 COVID-19 vaccine. Method: immunoSEQ multiplex PCR; TCRdb's copy keeps in-frame clones and lacks some. The sample gives 200,000 or so clones, approximately 92% of which show up once; roughly a tenth is in the top ten. The starting material was peripheral blood, obtained on day 0 of AZD1222 vaccination. Every receptor here comes from an adult in good health.

This clone appeared a few times. The chain employs TRBV5-1 and TRBJ2-3; 8 bases fit TRBD1. Per germline, CDR1 SGHRS and CDR2 YFSETQ. The V and J ends lost 4 bases and 2 bases, in that order; junction bases with no gene match: 9. The CDR3 covers 16 residues. The chain's CDR3 is CASSPGAGGLTDTQYF. The CDR3, as DNA: TGCGCCAGCAGCCCTGGCGCAGGGGGCCTCACAGATACGCAGTATTTT.

This clone was detected only once. As DNA, the CDR3 is TGTGCCAGCAGGGCGCAGGGGAGTAGCACTGAAGCTTTCTTT. This sequence encodes CASRAQGSSTEAFF. The chain has TRBV6-5 and TRBJ1-1; D perhaps matches TRBD1 (6 bases). The CDR3 consists of 14 residues. Looked up from germline, CDR1 is MNHEY and CDR2 is SVGAGI. Trimming cost V 6 bases and J 4 bases, with 15 bases left between them.

V usage is TRBV28 and J usage is TRBJ1-1; a weak D match, TRBD1 (5 bases). Deletions cut 1 base from V and 3 bases from J, with 6 bases between. The CDR3 consists of 13 residues. The germline V gene has CDR1 MDHEN and CDR2 SYDVKM. The CDR3 here is CASSLSGHTEAFF. The DNA of the CDR3 is TGTGCCAGCAGTTTATCAGGGCACACTGAAGCTTTCTTT.